This TCR beta chain was recorded in a study of technical replicates of blood from a few donors (dated by TCRdb to 2015 to 2018). Comment on this clone: No antigen is known for it. Germline is not matched at one junction end, which may reflect a read error.

From cysteine to phenylalanine, the CDR3 is 11 amino acids long. Only the CDR3 portion is preserved as DNA: 33 bases, with reading frame beginning at the first base. The germline V gene (reference sequence) provides CDR1 MNHEY and CDR2 SMNVEV. Library prep was done by the immunoSEQ multiplex PCR assay. TCRdb obtained this table from immuneACCESS and retained in-frame rearrangements with V and J assigned. These tables miss some clones; where compared with another copy, unresolved V genes account for less than half of the shortfall, and the remainder is unexplained. The sample data list about 80,000 clones, and 85% to 95% of these were observed just once. The ten largest clones represent roughly 0.37% of the sample.

The receptor's source is a human donor in good health. The sample taken for sequencing was T cells isolated from PBMCs. The V gene is TRBV27 and the J gene is TRBJ2-4; a confident D gene designation cannot be given. Read as DNA, the sequence is TGTGCCAGCAGTCCCCAGGCTGGTTATGACTTC. Translation gives CASSPQAGYDF.